Listed below are T cell receptor beta chains from one sample, sequenced in a study of CD8 T cells in Susac syndrome. A single record per CDR3 protein comes from TCRdb applying MiXCR to the immunoSEQ multiplex PCR reads. The table includes roughly 88,000 distinct CDR3 sequences, approximately 96% detected once. Source material: CD8+ T cells from PBMCs. The receptors come from a human donor with Susac syndrome. Each CDR3 is given without its conserved first and last residue.

V gene: TRBV5-6; CDR3 length: 13; CDR3 protein: ASSARDYLTDTQY
V gene: TRBV2; CDR3 length: 13; CDR3 protein: AMQVPGTALPEAF
V gene: TRBV30; CDR3 length: 11; CDR3 protein: AWAGLGDYEQY
V gene: TRBV9; CDR3 length: 13; CDR3 protein: ASSVFGTGEETQY
V gene: TRBV20-1; CDR3 length: 15; CDR3 protein: SARDYKRPHSNQPQH
V gene: TRBV28; CDR3 length: 11; CDR3 protein: ASRDLGGTPLH
V gene: TRBV6-5; CDR3 length: 12; CDR3 protein: ASSYKGGGYEQY
V gene: TRBV20-1; CDR3 length: 10; CDR3 protein: SARAGTGELF
V gene: TRBV28; CDR3 length: 8; CDR3 protein: RVAFYEQY
V gene: TRBV4-3; CDR3 length: 12; CDR3 protein: ASSQEGNYNEQF
V gene: TRBV5-1; CDR3 length: 13; CDR3 protein: ASSLLGRVTDTQY
V gene: TRBV7-3; CDR3 length: 14; CDR3 protein: ASSFSDMSRDTEAF
V gene: TRBV2; CDR3 length: 12; CDR3 protein: ASEGFSGANVLT
V gene: TRBV15; CDR3 length: 14; CDR3 protein: ATSTDPVGVEETQY
V gene: TRBV7-2; CDR3 length: 10; CDR3 protein: ASSYVSGEQF
V gene: TRBV7-9; CDR3 length: 13; CDR3 protein: ASSSTGQGSYEQY
V gene: TRBV29-1; CDR3 length: 13; CDR3 protein: SVAGGDGSNQPQH
V gene: TRBV5-4; CDR3 length: 11; CDR3 protein: ASSFQGGGEAF
V gene: TRBV20-1; CDR3 length: 13; CDR3 protein: SASEDLSHNYGYT
V gene: TRBV20-1; CDR3 length: 12; CDR3 protein: SARETNQGFAQY
V gene: TRBV18; CDR3 length: 9; CDR3 protein: ASSPDSGYT
V gene: TRBV21-1; CDR3 length: 11; CDR3 protein: ASICGQSYEQY
V gene: TRBV19; CDR3 length: 12; CDR3 protein: ASSISGGANEQF
V gene: TRBV29-1; CDR3 length: 9; CDR3 protein: SVARGYEQY
V gene: TRBV7-9; CDR3 length: 14; CDR3 protein: ASSSSGTAITDTQY
V gene: TRBV14; CDR3 length: 14; CDR3 protein: ASSQDQGARTGELF
V gene: TRBV24-1; CDR3 length: 10; CDR3 protein: ATGGAYNEQF
V gene: TRBV5-1; CDR3 length: 13; CDR3 protein: ASSSYRDRNYGYT
V gene: TRBV29-1; CDR3 length: 9; CDR3 protein: SVETPTQQF
V gene: TRBV7-8; CDR3 length: 16; CDR3 protein: ASSPGGRSFSGANVLT
V gene: TRBV29-1; CDR3 length: 9; CDR3 protein: SVEARSGAF
V gene: TRBV20-1; CDR3 length: 11; CDR3 protein: SARTGRWYGYT
V gene: TRBV2; CDR3 length: 13; CDR3 protein: ASSDLPGVGYEQY
V gene: TRBV10-3; CDR3 length: 13; CDR3 protein: AISGGKRGEETQY
V gene: TRBV15; CDR3 length: 13; CDR3 protein: ATSRLLRGGSGYT
V gene: TRBV29-1; CDR3 length: 9; CDR3 protein: SVWSTDTQY
V gene: TRBV11-2; CDR3 length: 14; CDR3 protein: ASSSWEGTGNYGYT
V gene: TRBV4-3; CDR3 length: 13; CDR3 protein: ASRGRDRPSYEQY